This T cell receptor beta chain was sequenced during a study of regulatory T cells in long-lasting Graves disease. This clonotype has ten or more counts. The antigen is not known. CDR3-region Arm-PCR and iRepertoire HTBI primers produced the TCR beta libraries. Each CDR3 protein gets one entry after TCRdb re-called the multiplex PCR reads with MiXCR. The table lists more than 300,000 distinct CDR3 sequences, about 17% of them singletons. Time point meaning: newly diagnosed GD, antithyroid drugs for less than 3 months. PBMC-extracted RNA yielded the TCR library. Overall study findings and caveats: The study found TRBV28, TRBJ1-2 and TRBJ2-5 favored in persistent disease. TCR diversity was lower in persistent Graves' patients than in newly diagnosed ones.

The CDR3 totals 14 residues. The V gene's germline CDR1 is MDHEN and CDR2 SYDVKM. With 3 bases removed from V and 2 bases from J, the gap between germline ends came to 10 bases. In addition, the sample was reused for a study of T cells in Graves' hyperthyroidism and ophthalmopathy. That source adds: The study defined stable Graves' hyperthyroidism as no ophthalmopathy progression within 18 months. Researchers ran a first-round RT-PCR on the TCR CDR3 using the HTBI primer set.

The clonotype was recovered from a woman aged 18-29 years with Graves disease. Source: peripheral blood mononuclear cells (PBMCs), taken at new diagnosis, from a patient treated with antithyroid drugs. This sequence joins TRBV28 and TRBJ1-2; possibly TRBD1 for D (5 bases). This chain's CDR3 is CASSLGPQNYGYTF. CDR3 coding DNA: TGTGCCAGCAGTTTGGGACCGCAAAACTATGGCTACACCTTC.